What follows is one TCR beta chain and its context. Repertoires were generated with immunoSEQ multiplex PCR, while TCRdb's copy carries only in-frame clones and drops some. The data show more than 90,000 clones, around 83% seen once. This sample is part of a study of T cell responses to AZD1222 COVID-19 vaccine. Looked up from germline, CDR1 is MNHNS and CDR2 is SASEGT. After removal of 3 bases from V and 2 bases from J, the junction contained 7 bases not matched to a gene. The CDR3 covers 17 residues. The origin of this receptor is an adult in good health. The sequencing here drew on peripheral blood, taken on day 0 of AZD1222 vaccination. The chain carries TRBV6-1 and TRBJ2-1, with 10 bases fitting TRBD2. The chain's CDR3 is CASSDPLAGEPYNEQFF. The CDR3, as DNA: TGTGCCAGCAGTGATCCCCTAGCGGGAGAGCCCTACAATGAGCAGTTCTTC.